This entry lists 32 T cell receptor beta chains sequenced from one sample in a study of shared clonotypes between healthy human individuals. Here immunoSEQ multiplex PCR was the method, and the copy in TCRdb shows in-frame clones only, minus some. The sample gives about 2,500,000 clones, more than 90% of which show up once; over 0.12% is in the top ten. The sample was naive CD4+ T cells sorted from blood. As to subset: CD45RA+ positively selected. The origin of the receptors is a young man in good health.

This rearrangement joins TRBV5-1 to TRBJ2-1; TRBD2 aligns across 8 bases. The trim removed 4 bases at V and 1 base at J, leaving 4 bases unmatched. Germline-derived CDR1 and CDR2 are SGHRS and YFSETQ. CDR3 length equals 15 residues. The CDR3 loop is CASSATSGSYNEQFF. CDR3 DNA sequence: TGCGCCAGCAGCGCTACTAGCGGATCCTACAATGAGCAGTTCTTC.

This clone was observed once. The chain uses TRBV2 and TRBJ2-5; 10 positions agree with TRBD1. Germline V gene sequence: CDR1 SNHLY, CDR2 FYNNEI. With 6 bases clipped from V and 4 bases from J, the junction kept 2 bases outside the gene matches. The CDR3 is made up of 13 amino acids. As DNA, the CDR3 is TGTGCCAGCAGCCGGACAGGGGGAGAGACCCAGTACTTC. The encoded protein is CASSRTGGETQYF.

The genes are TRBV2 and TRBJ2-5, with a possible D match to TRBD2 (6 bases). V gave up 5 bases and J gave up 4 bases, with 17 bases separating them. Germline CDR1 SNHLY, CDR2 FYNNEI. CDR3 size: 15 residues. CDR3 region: CASSLVGGGIETQYF. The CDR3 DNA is TGTGCCAGCAGTCTCGTCGGGGGAGGAATAGAGACCCAGTACTTC.

CDR3 sequence: CASSPPQDGNSPLHF. In nucleotides, the CDR3 is TGTGCCAGCAGTCCCCCCCAGGATGGGAATTCACCCCTCCACTTT. V usage is TRBV28 and J usage is TRBJ1-6; D not certain. V was trimmed by 5 bases and J by 7 bases, leaving 15 bases between them. The CDR3 totals 15 residues. Germline V lookup: CDR1 MDHEN, CDR2 SYDVKM.

DNA of the CDR3: TGTGCCAGCAGTCCCGGGACTAGCGGGAGTCGAGAGCAGTTCTTC. Its protein product is CASSPGTSGSREQFF. V gene TRBV2 combines with J gene TRBJ2-1; 14 bases are shared with TRBD2. CDR1 and CDR2 from the germline V gene are SNHLY and FYNNEI. This CDR3 is 15 amino acids long. Losses at the gene ends were 5 bases for V and 10 bases for J; bases not matched to a gene: 7.

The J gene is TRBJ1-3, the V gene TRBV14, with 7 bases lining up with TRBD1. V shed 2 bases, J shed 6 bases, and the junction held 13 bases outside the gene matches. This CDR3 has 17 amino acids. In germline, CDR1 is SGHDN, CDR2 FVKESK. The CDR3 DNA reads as TGTGCCAGCAGCCAACGACCGACAGGGAAAATCGAAAACACCATATATTTT. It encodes CASSQRPTGKIENTIYF. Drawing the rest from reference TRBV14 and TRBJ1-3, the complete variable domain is EAGVTQFPSHSVIEKGQTVTLRCDPISGHDNLYWYRRVMGKEIKFLLHFVKESKQDESGMPNNRFLAERTGGTYSTLKVQPAELEDSGVYFCASSQRPTGKIENTIYFGEGSWLTVV.

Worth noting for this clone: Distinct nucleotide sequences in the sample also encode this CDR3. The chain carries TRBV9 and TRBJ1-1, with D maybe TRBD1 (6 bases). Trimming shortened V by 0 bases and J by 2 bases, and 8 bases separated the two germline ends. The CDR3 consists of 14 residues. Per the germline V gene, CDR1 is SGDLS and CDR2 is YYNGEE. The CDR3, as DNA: TGTGCCAGCAGCGTAGGCAGGGGTAACACTGAAGCTTTCTTT. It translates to CASSVGRGNTEAFF.

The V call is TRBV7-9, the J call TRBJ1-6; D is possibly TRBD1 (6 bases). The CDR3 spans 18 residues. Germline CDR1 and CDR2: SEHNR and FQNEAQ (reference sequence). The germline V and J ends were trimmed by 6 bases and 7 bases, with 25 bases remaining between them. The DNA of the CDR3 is TGTGCCAGCAGTGCGGGACAACTAGACAATTTAAAGAATTCACCCCTCCACTTT. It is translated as CASSAGQLDNLKNSPLHF.

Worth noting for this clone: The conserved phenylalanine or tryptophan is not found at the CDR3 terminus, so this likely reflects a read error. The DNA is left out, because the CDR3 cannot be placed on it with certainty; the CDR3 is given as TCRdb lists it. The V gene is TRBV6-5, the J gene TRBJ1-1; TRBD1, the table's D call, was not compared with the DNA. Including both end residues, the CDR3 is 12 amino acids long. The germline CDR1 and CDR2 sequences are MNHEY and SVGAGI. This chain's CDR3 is CASSTQGARFTI.

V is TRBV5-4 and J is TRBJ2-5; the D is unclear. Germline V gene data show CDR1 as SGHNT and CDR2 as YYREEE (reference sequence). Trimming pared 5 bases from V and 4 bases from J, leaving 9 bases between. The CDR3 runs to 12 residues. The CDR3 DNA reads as TGTGCCAGCAGGGGTGAAGGAGAGACCCAGTACTTC. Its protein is CASRGEGETQYF.

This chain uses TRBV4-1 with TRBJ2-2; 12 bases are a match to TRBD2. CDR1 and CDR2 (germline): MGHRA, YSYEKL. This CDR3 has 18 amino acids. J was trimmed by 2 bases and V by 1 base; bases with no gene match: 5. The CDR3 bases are TGCGCCAGCAGCCAAGGAGGGACTAGCGGGTCTAACACCGGGGAGCTGTTTTTT. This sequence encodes CASSQGGTSGSNTGELFF.

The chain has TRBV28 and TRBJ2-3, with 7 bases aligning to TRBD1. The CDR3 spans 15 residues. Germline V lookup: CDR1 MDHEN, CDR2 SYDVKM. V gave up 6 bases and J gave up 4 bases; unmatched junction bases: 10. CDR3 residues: CASSATRGLADTQYF. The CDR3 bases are TGTGCCAGCAGCGCCACCAGGGGGTTAGCAGATACGCAGTATTTT.

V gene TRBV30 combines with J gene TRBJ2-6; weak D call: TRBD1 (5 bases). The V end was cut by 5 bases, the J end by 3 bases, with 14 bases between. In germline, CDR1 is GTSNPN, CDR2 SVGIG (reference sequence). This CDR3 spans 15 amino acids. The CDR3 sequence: CAWRRAGLGANVLTF. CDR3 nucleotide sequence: TGTGCCTGGCGGCGAGCAGGGCTTGGGGCCAACGTCCTGACTTTC.

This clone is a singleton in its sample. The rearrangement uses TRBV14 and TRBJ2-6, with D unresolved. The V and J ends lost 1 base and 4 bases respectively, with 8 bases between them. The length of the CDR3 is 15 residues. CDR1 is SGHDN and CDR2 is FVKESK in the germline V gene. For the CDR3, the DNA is TGTGCCAGCAGCCAAGGACGGCCCGGGGCCAACGTCCTGACTTTC. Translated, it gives CASSQGRPGANVLTF.

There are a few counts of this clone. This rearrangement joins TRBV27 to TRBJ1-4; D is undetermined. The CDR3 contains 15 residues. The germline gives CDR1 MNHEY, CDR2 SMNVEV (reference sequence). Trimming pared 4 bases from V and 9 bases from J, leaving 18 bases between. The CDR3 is CASSSTVSDRKKLFF. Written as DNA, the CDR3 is TGTGCCAGCAGTTCCACGGTATCAGATAGGAAAAAACTGTTTTTT.

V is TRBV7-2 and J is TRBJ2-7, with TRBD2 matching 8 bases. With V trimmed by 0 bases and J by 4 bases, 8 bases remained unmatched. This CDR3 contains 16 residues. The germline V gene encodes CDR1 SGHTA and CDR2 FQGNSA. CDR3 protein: CASSLAENSGVYEQYF. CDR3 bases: TGTGCCAGCAGCTTAGCGGAAAATAGCGGGGTGTACGAGCAGTACTTC.

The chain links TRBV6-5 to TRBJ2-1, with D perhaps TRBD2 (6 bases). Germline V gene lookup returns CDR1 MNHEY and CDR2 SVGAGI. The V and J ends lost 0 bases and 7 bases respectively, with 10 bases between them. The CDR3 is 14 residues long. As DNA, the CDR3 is TGTGCCAGCAGTTACTCGGCGGCGGGGAATGAGCAGTTCTTC. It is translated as CASSYSAAGNEQFF.

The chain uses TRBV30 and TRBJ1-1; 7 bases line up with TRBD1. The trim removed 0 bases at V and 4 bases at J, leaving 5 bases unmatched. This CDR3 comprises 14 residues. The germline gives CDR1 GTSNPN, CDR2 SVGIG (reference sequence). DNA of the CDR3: TGTGCCTGGAGTGTCCAGGGGGGGAGCACTGAAGCTTTCTTT. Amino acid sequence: CAWSVQGGSTEAFF.

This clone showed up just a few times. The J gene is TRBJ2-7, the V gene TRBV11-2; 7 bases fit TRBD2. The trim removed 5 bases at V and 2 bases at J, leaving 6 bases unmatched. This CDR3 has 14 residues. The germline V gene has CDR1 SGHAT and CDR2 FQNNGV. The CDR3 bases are TGTGCCAGCAGCGTGGGACTACCTACCTACGAGCAGTACTTC. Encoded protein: CASSVGLPTYEQYF. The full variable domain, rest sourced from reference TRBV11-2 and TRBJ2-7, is EAGVAQSPRYKIIEKRQSVAFWCNPISGHATLYWYQQILGQGPKLLIQFQNNGVVDDSQLPKDRFSAERLKGVDSTLKIQPAKLEDSAVYLCASSVGLPTYEQYFGPGTRLTVT.

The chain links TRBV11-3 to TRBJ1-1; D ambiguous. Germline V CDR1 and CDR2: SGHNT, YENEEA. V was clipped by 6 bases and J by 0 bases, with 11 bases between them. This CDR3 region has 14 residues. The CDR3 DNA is TGTGCCAGCAGGCGACACTTTATGAACACTGAAGCTTTCTTT. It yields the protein CASRRHFMNTEAFF. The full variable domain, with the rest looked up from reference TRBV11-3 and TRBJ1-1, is EAGVVQSPRYKIIEKKQPVAFWCNPISGHNTLYWYLQNLGQGPELLIRYENEEAVDDSQLPKDRFSAERLKGVDSTLKIQPAELGDSAVYLCASRRHFMNTEAFFGQGTRLTVV.

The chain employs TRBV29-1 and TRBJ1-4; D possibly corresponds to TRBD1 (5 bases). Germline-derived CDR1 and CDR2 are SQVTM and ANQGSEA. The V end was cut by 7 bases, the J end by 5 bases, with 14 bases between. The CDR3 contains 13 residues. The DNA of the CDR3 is TGCAGCGCCGGTTCCAGGGTAAATGAAAAACTGTTTTTT. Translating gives CSAGSRVNEKLFF.

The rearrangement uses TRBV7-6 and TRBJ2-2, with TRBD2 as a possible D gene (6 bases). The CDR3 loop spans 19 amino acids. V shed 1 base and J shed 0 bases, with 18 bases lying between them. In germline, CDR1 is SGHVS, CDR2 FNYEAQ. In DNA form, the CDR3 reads TGTGCCAGCAGCTTAGAGGTGGTACGGGGGAGCCCGAACACCGGGGAGCTGTTTTTT. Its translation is CASSLEVVRGSPNTGELFF.

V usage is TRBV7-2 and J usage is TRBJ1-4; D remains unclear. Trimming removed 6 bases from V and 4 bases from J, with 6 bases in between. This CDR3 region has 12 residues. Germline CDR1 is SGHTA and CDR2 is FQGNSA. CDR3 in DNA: TGTGCCAGCAGTCGCGGTAATGAAAAACTGTTTTTT. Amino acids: CASSRGNEKLFF. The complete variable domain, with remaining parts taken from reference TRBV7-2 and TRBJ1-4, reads GAGVSQSPSNKVTEKGKDVELRCDPISGHTALYWYRQSLGQGLEFLIYFQGNSAPDKSGLPSDRFSAERTGGSVSTLTIQRTQQEDSAVYLCASSRGNEKLFFGSGTQLSVL.

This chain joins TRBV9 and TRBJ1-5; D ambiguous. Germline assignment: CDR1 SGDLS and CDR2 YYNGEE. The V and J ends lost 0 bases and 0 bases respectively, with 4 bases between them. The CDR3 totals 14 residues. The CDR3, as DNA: TGTGCCAGCAGCGTAGACCTTAGCAATCAGCCCCAGCATTTT. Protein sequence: CASSVDLSNQPQHF.

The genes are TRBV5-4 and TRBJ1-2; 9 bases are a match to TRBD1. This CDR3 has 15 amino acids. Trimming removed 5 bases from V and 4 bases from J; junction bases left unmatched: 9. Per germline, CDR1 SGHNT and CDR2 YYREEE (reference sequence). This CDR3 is CASSPGLTGGYGYTF. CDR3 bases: TGTGCCAGCAGTCCAGGACTGACAGGGGGCTATGGCTACACCTTC.

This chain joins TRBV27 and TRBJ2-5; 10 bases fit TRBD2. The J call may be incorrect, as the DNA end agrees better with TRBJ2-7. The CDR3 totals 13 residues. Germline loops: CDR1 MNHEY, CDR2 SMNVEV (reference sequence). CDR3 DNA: TGTGCCAGCAGAAGTCTAGCGGGAGTCGAGCAGTACTTC. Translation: CASRSLAGVEQYF.

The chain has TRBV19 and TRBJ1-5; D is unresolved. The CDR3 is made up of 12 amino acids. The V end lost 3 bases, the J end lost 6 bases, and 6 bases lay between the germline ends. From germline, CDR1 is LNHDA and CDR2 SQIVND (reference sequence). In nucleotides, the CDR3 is TGTGCCAGTAGTATGGTGCCTCAGCCCCAGCATTTT. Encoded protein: CASSMVPQPQHF.

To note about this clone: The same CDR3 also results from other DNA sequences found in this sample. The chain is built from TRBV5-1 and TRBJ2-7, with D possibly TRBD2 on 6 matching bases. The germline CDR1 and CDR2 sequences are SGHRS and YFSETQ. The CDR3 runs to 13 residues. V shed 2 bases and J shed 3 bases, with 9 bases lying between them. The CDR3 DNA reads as TGCGCCAGCAGCTTCGCCGGGAGCTACGAGCAGTACTTC. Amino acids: CASSFAGSYEQYF.

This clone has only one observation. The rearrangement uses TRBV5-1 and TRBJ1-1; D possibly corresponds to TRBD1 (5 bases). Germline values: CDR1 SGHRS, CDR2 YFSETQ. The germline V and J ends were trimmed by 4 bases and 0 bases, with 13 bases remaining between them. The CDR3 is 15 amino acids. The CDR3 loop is CASSPGASLNTEAFF. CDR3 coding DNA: TGCGCCAGCAGCCCCGGGGCGAGTTTGAACACTGAAGCTTTCTTT.

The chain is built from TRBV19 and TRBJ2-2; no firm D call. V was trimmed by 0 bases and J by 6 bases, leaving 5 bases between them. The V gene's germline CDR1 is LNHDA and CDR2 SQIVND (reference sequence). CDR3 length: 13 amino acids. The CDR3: CASSIDRPGELFF. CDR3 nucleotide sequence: TGTGCCAGTAGTATAGACAGGCCCGGGGAGCTGTTTTTT. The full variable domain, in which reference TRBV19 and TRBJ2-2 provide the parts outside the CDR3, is DGGITQSPKYLFRKEGQNVTLSCEQNLNHDAMYWYRQDPGQGLRLIYYSQIVNDFQKGDIAEGYSVSREKKESFPLTVTSAQKNPTAFYLCASSIDRPGELFFGEGSRLTVL.

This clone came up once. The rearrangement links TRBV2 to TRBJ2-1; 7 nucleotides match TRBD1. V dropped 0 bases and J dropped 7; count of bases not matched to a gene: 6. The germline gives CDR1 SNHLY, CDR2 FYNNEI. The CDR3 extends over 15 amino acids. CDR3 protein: CASSEAYRDSNEQFF. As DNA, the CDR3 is TGTGCCAGCAGTGAAGCGTACCGGGACAGTAATGAGCAGTTCTTC.

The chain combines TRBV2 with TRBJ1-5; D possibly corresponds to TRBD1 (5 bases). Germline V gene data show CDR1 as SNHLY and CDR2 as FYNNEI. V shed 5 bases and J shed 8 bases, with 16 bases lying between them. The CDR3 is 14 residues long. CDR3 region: CASSPDTGVEPQHF. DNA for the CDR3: TGTGCCAGCAGTCCTGATACGGGGGTTGAGCCCCAGCATTTT.